This entry lists 7 T cell receptor beta chains sequenced from one sample in a study of cytomegalovirus exposure and HLA in healthy donors. The PCR employed 60 Vbeta primers together with 13 Jbeta primers. Clones were sequenced by immunoSEQ multiplex PCR, and TCRdb holds only the in-frame ones, with some missing. The sample includes over 95,000 clones, roughly 80% of them seen just once. Sequencing was done on a sample of PBMCs. The receptors were sampled from a female donor in good health and CMV-seronegative.

V gene TRBV27 combines with J gene TRBJ2-2; D is unclear. The CDR3 totals 14 residues. Germline V gives CDR1 MNHEY, CDR2 SMNVEV (reference sequence). Between the trimmed V and J ends, which lost 6 bases and 0 bases, there was a span of 8 bases. The CDR3 here is CASSPTANTGELFF. CDR3 DNA sequence: TGTGCCAGCAGCCCCACAGCGAACACCGGGGAGCTGTTTTTT.

The chain uses TRBV19 and TRBJ1-2, with D unclear. The V gene lost 3 bases and the J gene lost 3 bases, with 14 bases spanning the gap. This CDR3 spans 15 amino acids. Germline V CDR1 and CDR2: LNHDA, SQIVND (reference sequence). CDR3: CASSIRGTEDYGYTF. The CDR3, as DNA: TGTGCCAGTAGTATCCGGGGTACTGAGGACTATGGCTACACCTTC.

This chain joins TRBV6-5 and TRBJ2-1; 7 nucleotides line up with TRBD2. CDR1 and CDR2 (germline): MNHEY, SVGAGI. The junction had 9 bases not matched to a gene; V was cut back by 0 bases and J by 7 bases. The CDR3 contains 16 residues. The CDR3: CASSYSSTGGRNEQFF. CDR3 bases: TGTGCCAGCAGTTACTCGTCGACGGGGGGTAGAAATGAGCAGTTCTTC.

The rearrangement uses TRBV13 and TRBJ2-7; 7 bases are shared with TRBD1. CDR1 and CDR2 from the germline V gene are PRHDT and FYEKMQ (reference sequence). Trimming at V came to 5 bases and at J to 5 bases, leaving 6 bases not matched to a gene. CDR3 length: 13 amino acids. CDR3 nucleotides: TGTGCCAGCAGCCCCCCAGGGGGACACGAGCAGTACTTC. Encoded protein: CASSPPGGHEQYF. Variable domain in full (rest from reference TRBV13 and TRBJ2-7): AAGVIQSPRHLIKEKRETATLKCYPIPRHDTVYWYQQGPGQDPQFLISFYEKMQSDKGSIPDRFSAQQFSDYHSELNMSSLELGDSALYFCASSPPGGHEQYFGPGTRLTVT.

The genes are TRBV5-1 and TRBJ2-1; TRBD2 matches 13 bases. CDR1 and CDR2 (germline): SGHRS, YFSETQ. This CDR3 has 16 amino acids. V lost 4 bases and J lost 10; bases outside the gene matches: 11. In DNA form, the CDR3 reads TGCGCCAGCAGCGCGGGACTAGCGGGGAGAAAAGGGGAGCAGTTCTTC. This translates into CASSAGLAGRKGEQFF. Full variable domain (rest looked up from reference TRBV5-1 and TRBJ2-1): KAGVTQTPRYLIKTRGQQVTLSCSPISGHRSVSWYQQTPGQGLQFLFEYFSETQRNKGNFPGRFSGRQFSNSRSEMNVSTLELGDSALYLCASSAGLAGRKGEQFFGPGTRLTVL.

This clone appeared a single time. J is TRBJ1-2 and V is TRBV5-1; possibly TRBD1 for D (5 bases). V lost 5 bases, J lost 3 bases, and 11 bases lay in between. This CDR3 region has 13 residues. Germline V gene lookup returns CDR1 SGHRS and CDR2 YFSETQ. The CDR3 loop reads CASSRGSDYGYTF. CDR3 in DNA: TGCGCCAGCAGTCGGGGGTCTGACTATGGCTACACCTTC. Filled out from reference TRBV5-1 and TRBJ1-2, the complete variable domain reads KAGVTQTPRYLIKTRGQQVTLSCSPISGHRSVSWYQQTPGQGLQFLFEYFSETQRNKGNFPGRFSGRQFSNSRSEMNVSTLELGDSALYLCASSRGSDYGYTFGSGTRLTVV.

The chain carries TRBV30 and TRBJ1-1; no clear D. Germline V lookup: CDR1 GTSNPN, CDR2 SVGIG (reference sequence). V lost 5 bases, J lost 0 bases, and 7 bases lay in between. The CDR3 consists of 12 residues. The CDR3 loop is CAWSHMNTEAFF. For the CDR3, the DNA is TGTGCCTGGTCCCACATGAACACTGAAGCTTTCTTT.